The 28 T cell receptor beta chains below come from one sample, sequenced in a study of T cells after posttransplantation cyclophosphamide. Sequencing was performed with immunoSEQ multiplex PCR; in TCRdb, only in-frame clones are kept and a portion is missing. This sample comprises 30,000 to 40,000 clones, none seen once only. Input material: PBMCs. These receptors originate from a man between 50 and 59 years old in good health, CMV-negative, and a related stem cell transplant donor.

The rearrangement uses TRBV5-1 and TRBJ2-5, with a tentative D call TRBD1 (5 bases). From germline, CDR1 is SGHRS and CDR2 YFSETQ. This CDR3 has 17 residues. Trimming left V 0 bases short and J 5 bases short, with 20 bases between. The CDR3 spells CASSLDPWTVSGETQYF. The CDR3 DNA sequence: TGCGCCAGCAGCTTGGACCCCTGGACGGTATCAGGGGAGACCCAGTACTTC.

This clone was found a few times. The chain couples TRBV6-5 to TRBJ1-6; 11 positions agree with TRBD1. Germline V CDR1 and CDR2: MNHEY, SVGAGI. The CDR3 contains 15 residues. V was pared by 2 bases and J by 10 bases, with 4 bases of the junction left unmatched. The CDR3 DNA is TGTGCCAGCAGTTACCAGGACAGGGGGCAGTCACCCCTCCACTTT. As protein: CASSYQDRGQSPLHF.

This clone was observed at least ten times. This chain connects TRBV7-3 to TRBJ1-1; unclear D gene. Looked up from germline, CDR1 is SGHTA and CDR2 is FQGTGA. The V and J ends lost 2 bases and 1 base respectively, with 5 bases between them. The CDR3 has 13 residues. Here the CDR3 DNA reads TGTGCCAGCAGCTTAGAGGGGAACACTGAAGCTTTCTTT. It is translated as CASSLEGNTEAFF. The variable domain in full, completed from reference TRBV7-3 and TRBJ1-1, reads GAGVSQTPSNKVTEKGKYVELRCDPISGHTALYWYRQSLGQGPEFLIYFQGTGAADDSGLPNDRFFAVRPEGSVSTLKIQRTERGDSAVYLCASSLEGNTEAFFGQGTRLTVV.

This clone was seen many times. The CDR3 sequence is CASSSGTGLSYEQYF. The CDR3 DNA is TGTGCCAGCAGCAGCGGGACAGGGCTATCCTACGAGCAGTACTTC. This chain uses TRBV6-1 with TRBJ2-7, with 9 bases fitting TRBD1. Germline assignment: CDR1 MNHNS and CDR2 SASEGT. Unmatched junction bases numbered 7, after V lost 6 bases and J lost 1 base. The CDR3 consists of 15 residues.

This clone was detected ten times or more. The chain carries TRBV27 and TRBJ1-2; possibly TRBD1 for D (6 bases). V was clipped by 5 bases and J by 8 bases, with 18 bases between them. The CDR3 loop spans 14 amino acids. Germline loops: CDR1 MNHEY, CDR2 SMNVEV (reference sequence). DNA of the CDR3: TGTGCCAGCAGTCACCTGGGGGGGGCCGGAGGCTACACCTTC. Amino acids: CASSHLGGAGGYTF.

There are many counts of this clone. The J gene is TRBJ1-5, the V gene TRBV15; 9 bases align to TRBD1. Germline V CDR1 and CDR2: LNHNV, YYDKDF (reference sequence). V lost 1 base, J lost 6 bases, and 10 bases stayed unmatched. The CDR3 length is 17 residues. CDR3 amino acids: CATSRGPGTGYTQPQHF. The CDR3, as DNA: TGTGCCACCAGCAGAGGTCCCGGGACAGGGTACACTCAGCCCCAGCATTTT.

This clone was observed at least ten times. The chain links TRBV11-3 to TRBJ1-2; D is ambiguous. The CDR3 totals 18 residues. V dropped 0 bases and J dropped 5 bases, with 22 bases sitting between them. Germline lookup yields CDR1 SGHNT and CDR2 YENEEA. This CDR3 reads CASSLDRRDRGRPYGYTF. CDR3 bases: TGTGCCAGCAGCTTAGATCGGCGAGACCGGGGTAGACCTTATGGCTACACCTTC.

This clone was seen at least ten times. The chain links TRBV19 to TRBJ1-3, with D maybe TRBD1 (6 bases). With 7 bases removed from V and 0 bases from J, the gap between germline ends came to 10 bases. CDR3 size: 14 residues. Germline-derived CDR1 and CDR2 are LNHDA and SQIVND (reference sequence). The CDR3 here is CASKGVSSGNTIYF. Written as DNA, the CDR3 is TGTGCCAGTAAGGGGGTCAGCTCTGGAAACACCATATATTTT.

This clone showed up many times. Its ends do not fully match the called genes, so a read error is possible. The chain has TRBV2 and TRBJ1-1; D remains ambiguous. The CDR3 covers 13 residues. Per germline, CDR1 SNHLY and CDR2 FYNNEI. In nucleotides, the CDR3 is TGTGCCAGCAGCGAAGTCGGGAAAGGCGAAGCTTTCTTT. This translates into CASSEVGKGEAFF.

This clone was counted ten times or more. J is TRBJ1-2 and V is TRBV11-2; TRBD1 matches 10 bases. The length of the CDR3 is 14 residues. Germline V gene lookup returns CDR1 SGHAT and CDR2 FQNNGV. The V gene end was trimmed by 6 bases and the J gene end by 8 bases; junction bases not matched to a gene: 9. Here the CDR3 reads CASSHGQGGFGYTF. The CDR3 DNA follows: TGTGCCAGCAGTCATGGACAGGGGGGTTTCGGCTACACCTTC.

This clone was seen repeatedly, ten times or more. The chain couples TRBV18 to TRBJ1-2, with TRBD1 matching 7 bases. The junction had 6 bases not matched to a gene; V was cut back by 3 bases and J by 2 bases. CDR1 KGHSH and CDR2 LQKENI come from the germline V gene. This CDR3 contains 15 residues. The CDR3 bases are TGTGCCAGCTCACCCATGGGGACAGCCAACTATGGCTACACCTTC. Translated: CASSPMGTANYGYTF. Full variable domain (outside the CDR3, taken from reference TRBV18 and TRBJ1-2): NAGVMQNPRHLVRRRGQEARLRCSPMKGHSHVYWYRQLPEEGLKFMVYLQKENIIDESGMPKERFSAEFPKEGPSILRIQQVVRGDSAAYFCASSPMGTANYGYTFGSGTRLTVV.

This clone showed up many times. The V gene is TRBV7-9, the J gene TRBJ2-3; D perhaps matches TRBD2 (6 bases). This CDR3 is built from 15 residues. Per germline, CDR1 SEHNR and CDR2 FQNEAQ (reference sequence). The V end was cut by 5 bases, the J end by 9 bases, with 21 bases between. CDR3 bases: TGTGCCAGCAGCCAGGGACTTTTTCCCGATGGGACGCAGTATTTT. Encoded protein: CASSQGLFPDGTQYF.

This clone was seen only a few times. This CDR3 reads CASSESGNADTQYF. The CDR3 nucleotides read TGCGCCAGCAGTGAGTCCGGGAACGCAGATACGCAGTATTTT. The chain has TRBV10-1 and TRBJ2-3, with a possible D match to TRBD2 (5 bases). The V end lost 0 bases, the J end lost 4 bases, and 8 bases lay between the germline ends. From germline, CDR1 is WNHNN and CDR2 SYGVQD (reference sequence). The CDR3 spans 14 residues.

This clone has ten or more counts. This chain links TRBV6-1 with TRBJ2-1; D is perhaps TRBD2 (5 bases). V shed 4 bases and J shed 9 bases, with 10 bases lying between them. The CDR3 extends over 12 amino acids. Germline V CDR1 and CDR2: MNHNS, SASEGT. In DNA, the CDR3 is TGTGCCAGCAGTGTCGCGGGCACTGAGCAGTTCTTC. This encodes CASSVAGTEQFF.

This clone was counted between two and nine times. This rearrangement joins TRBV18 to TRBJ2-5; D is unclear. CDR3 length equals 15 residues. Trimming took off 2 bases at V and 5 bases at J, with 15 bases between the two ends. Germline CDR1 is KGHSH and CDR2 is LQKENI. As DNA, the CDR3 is TGTGCCAGCTCACCAGACAAGGCTATCATGGAGACCCAGTACTTC. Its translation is CASSPDKAIMETQYF. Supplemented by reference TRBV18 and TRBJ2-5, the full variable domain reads NAGVMQNPRHLVRRRGQEARLRCSPMKGHSHVYWYRQLPEEGLKFMVYLQKENIIDESGMPKERFSAEFPKEGPSILRIQQVVRGDSAAYFCASSPDKAIMETQYFGPGTRLLVL.

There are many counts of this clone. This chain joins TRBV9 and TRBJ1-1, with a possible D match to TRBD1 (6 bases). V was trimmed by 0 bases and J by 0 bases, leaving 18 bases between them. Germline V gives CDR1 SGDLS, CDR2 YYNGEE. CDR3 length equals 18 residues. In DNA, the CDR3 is TGTGCCAGCAGCGTAGGGGGGGGCCCCTCGGGGGTGAACACTGAAGCTTTCTTT. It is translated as CASSVGGGPSGVNTEAFF.

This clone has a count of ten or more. DNA of the CDR3: TGCGCCAGCAGCCGGTTCGGGACAGGGACGCGCGAGCAGTACTTC. Translation gives CASSRFGTGTREQYF. The chain has TRBV5-1 and TRBJ2-7, with 9 bases lining up with TRBD1. Trimming cost V 4 bases and J 6 bases; bases outside gene matches: 11. The CDR3 runs 15 residues. Germline loops: CDR1 SGHRS, CDR2 YFSETQ.

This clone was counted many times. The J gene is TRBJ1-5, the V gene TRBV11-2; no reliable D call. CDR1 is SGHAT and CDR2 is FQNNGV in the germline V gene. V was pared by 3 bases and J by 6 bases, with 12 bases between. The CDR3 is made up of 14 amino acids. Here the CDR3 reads CASSLGPLGQPQHF. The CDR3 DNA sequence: TGTGCCAGCAGCTTGGGCCCACTGGGTCAGCCCCAGCATTTT.

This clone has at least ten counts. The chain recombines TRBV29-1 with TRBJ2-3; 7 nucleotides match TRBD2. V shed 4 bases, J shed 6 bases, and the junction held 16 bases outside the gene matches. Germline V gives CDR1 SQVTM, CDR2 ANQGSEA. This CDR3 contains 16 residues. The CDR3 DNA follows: TGCAGCGTTGTTATTTTAGCGGGCCCTCTTGATGATACGCAGTATTTT. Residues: CSVVILAGPLDDTQYF.

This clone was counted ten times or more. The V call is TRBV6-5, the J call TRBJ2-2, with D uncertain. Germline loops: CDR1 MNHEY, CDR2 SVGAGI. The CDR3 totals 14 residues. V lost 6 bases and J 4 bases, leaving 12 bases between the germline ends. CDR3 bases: TGTGCCAGCAGGCCCGTGACGGGCACCGGGGAGCTGTTTTTT. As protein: CASRPVTGTGELFF.

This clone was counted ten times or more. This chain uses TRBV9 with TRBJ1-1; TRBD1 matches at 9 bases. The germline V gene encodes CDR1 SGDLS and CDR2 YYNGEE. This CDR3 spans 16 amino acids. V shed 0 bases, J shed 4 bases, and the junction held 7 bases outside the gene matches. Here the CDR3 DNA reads TGTGCCAGCAGCGTAGGCGGGGGACAGGGAACCACTGAAGCTTTCTTT. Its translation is CASSVGGGQGTTEAFF.

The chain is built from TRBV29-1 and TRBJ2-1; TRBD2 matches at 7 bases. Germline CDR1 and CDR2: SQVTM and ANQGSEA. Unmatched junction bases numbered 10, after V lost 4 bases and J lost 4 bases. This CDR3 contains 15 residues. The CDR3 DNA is TGCAGCGTTGCCAGGGAGGGGTCCTCTTACAATGAGCAGTTCTTC. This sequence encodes CSVAREGSSYNEQFF.

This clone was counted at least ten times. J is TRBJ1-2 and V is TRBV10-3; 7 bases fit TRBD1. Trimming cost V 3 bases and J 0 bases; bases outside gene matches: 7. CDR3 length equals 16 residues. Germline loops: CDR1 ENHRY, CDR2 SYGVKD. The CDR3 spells CAISEAFRGTNYGYTF. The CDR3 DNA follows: TGTGCCATCAGTGAAGCGTTCAGGGGGACTAACTATGGCTACACCTTC.

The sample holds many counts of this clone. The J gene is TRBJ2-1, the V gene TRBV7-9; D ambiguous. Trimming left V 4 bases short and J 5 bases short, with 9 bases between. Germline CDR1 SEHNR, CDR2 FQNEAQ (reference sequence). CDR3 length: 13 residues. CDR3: CASSYLDNNEQFF. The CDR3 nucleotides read TGTGCCAGCAGCTACTTAGATAACAATGAGCAGTTCTTC.

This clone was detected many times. The CDR3, as DNA: TGTGCCAGCTCTATCAACACCGGGGAGCTGTTTTTT. Translating it yields CASSINTGELFF. The rearrangement uses TRBV18 and TRBJ2-2, with D uncertain. This CDR3 spans 12 amino acids. Trimming left V 6 bases short and J 2 bases short, with 4 bases between. Germline V CDR1 and CDR2: KGHSH, LQKENI.

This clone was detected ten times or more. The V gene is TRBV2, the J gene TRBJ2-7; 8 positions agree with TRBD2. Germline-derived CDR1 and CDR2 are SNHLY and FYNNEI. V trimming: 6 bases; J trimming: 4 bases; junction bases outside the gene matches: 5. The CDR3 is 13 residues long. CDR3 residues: CASRLAERYEQYF. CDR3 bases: TGTGCCAGCAGACTAGCGGAGAGGTACGAGCAGTACTTC.

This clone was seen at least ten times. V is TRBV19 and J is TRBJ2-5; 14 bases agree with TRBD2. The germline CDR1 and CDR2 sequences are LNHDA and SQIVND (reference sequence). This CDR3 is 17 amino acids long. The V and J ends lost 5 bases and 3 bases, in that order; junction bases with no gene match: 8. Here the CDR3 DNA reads TGTGCCAGTAGTTCTCCACCGGGACTAGCGGGAGAAGAGACCCAGTACTTC. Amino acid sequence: CASSSPPGLAGEETQYF.

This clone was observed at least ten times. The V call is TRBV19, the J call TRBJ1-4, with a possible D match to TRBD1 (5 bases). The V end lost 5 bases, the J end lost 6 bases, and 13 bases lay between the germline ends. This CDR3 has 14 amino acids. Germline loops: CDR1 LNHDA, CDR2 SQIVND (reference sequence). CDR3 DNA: TGTGCCAGTAGTGTTGGGGGGATATATGAAAAACTGTTTTTT. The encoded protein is CASSVGGIYEKLFF.